This is a list of T cell receptor beta chains from one sample in a study of blood T cell repertoires in COVID-19. Produced via immunoSEQ multiplex PCR; TCRdb's table is partial and in-frame only. Of roughly 320,000 clones listed, 90% are singletons. Sequences were obtained from peripheral blood. The receptors stem from a woman in her forties or fifties with COVID-19, enrolled during active disease. Both conserved end residues are part of each CDR3. The order of the fields is CDR3 DNA, CDR3 protein, D gene, J gene, clone size, V gene. A D gene is named only where the DNA matches it firmly. Only part of the rows carry a size: once, few, many, or a class if the clone is expanded.

TGTGCCAGCAGTGCCCAGGGGAGCTCCTACAATGAGCAGTTCTTC,CASSAQGSSYNEQFF,.,TRBJ2-1,.,TRBV2
TGCGCCAGCAGCTATGGGCGGACACGGAGCTCTGGGGCCAACGTCCTGACTTTC,CASSYGRTRSSGANVLTF,.,TRBJ2-6,.,TRBV5-1
TGCGCCAGCAGCCGGGTTCTACAGGGCCAAGAGACCCAGTACTTC,CASSRVLQGQETQYF,.,TRBJ2-5,.,TRBV5-1
TGCGCCAGCAGCCGCCTTGGGGAGAGCTCTGGAAACACCATATATTTT,CASSRLGESSGNTIYF,.,TRBJ1-3,.,TRBV4-1
TGTGCCAGCTCACCTCCCGGGACAGGTTATGAAAAACTGTTTTTT,CASSPPGTGYEKLFF,TRBD1,TRBJ1-4,.,TRBV18
TGTGCCAGTAGGCCCAGGGGGGCGACAGATACGCAGTATTTT,CASRPRGATDTQYF,.,TRBJ2-3,once,TRBV19
TGTGCCTGGAGTGTAAGGAGGGCGGAGACCCAGTACTTC,CAWSVRRAETQYF,.,TRBJ2-5,.,TRBV30
TGTGCCAGCAGTGTACACGACGGGGAGCTGTTTTTT,CASSVHDGELFF,.,TRBJ2-2,.,TRBV2
TGTGCCAGCAGCTTTGGGGGAACCGGGACAGGGTCGTTCTTC,CASSFGGTGTGSFF,TRBD1,TRBJ2-1,.,TRBV7-9
TGTGCCAGCGCTACACAGGGATCGGAGACCCAGTACTTC,CASATQGSETQYF,.,TRBJ2-5,.,TRBV2
TGTGCCAGCTCACCGACACAGGGGGCTATTAATTCACCCCTCCACTTT,CASSPTQGAINSPLHF,TRBD1,TRBJ1-6,.,TRBV18
TGCGCCAGCAGCGCGGGACAGGGAAGTGGTTTTTTCACAGATACGCAGTATTTT,CASSAGQGSGFFTDTQYF,TRBD1,TRBJ2-3,.,TRBV5-1
TGTGCCAGCAGCTTGGTGGGACTAGCGGGATCAGATACGCAGTATTTT,CASSLVGLAGSDTQYF,TRBD2,TRBJ2-3,.,TRBV5-6
TGCAGCGTTGAAACAGGTCTCTATGGCTACACCTTC,CSVETGLYGYTF,.,TRBJ1-2,.,TRBV29-1
TGTGCCAGCTCACCAGGGAGTGGCACTGAAGCTTTCTTT,CASSPGSGTEAFF,.,TRBJ1-1,few,TRBV18
TGTGCCAGTAGTATAGATTTGGGACAGGAAGAGACCCAGTACTTC,CASSIDLGQEETQYF,TRBD1,TRBJ2-5,.,TRBV19
TGTGCCAGCAGTTTTGACAGGGGGCTGGAAACTGAAGCTTTCTTT,CASSFDRGLETEAFF,TRBD1,TRBJ1-1,once,TRBV6-5
TGTGCCAGCAGCTGGAGGAGACCGGGACAGTCCCCTTTGGGCTATGGCTACACCTTC,CASSWRRPGQSPLGYGYTF,TRBD1,TRBJ1-2,.,TRBV11-2
TGTGCCAGCAGCGCCTTAGGGGTTGTCACGCAGTATTTT,CASSALGVVTQYF,.,TRBJ2-3,.,TRBV9
TGTGCCTGGAGCCCCGTAGGGGGCTCCTATAATTCACCCCTCCACTTT,CAWSPVGGSYNSPLHF,.,TRBJ1-6,.,TRBV30
TGTGCCAGCAGCCAGGCTACTAGCGGGAGCTGGGAACGTGAGACCCAGTACTTC,CASSQATSGSWERETQYF,TRBD2,TRBJ2-5,.,TRBV4-2
TGTGCCAGCAGTTACACATCCCGTCGACTCGTGGGCGAGCAGTACTTC,CASSYTSRRLVGEQYF,.,TRBJ2-7,.,TRBV6-5
TGTGCCTGGCATAGGGACAGGTCTTCGAGAAGCTCCTACGAGCAGTACTTC,CAWHRDRSSRSSYEQYF,TRBD1,TRBJ2-7,.,TRBV30
TGTGCCAGCAGCTCCCCCTTGTCAGGTTACAATGAGCAGTTCTTC,CASSSPLSGYNEQFF,.,TRBJ2-1,.,TRBV7-9
TGTGCCAGCAGCTCAATCGACGACAGGTACAATGAGCAGTTCTTC,CASSSIDDRYNEQFF,.,TRBJ2-1,.,TRBV11-3
TGCGCCAGCAGCCGGGACAGGGAGGGAGGCTACACCTTC,CASSRDREGGYTF,TRBD1,TRBJ1-2,.,TRBV5-1
TGTGCCAGCCGCCGTTGGAGCGGGAGACTTGTAAACGAGCAGTACTTC,CASRRWSGRLVNEQYF,TRBD2,TRBJ2-7,.,TRBV5-6
TGTGCCAGCGGACAGGAGGGTTCGATTTCTCGAGAGCAGTACTTC,CASGQEGSISREQYF,.,TRBJ2-7,.,TRBV11-2
TGTGCCTGGAGTGTACTTAGGGGTGAGACCCAGTACTTC,CAWSVLRGETQYF,.,TRBJ2-5,.,TRBV30
TGTGCCAGCTCGCTCGGGACAGGGTCGACTGAAGCTTTCTTT,CASSLGTGSTEAFF,TRBD1,TRBJ1-1,.,TRBV18
TGCGCCAGCAGCCCGAGACTAGCGGGAGGAGGGGATACGCAGTATTTT,CASSPRLAGGGDTQYF,TRBD2,TRBJ2-3,.,TRBV4-3
TGTGCCAGCAGCTTTACGGGGACAGACTACGAGCAGTACTTC,CASSFTGTDYEQYF,TRBD1,TRBJ2-7,.,TRBV7-9
TGTGCCAGCAGCTTAGATGGCGGTGGGACCCAGTACTTC,CASSLDGGGTQYF,.,TRBJ2-5,once,TRBV7-8
TGTGCCAGCAAATCTAGCGGGAACGAGCAGTACTTC,CASKSSGNEQYF,TRBD2,TRBJ2-7,.,TRBV6-5
TGTGCCAGCAGCGTAGGAAGGCTAGCGGGAGTCGAGGAGACCCAGTACTTC,CASSVGRLAGVEETQYF,TRBD2,TRBJ2-5,.,TRBV9
TGTGCCAGCAGCAAAGCGACGGAACCCGGACAGGGCACTAATGAAAAACTGTTTTTT,CASSKATEPGQGTNEKLFF,.,TRBJ1-4,.,TRBV21-1
TGTGCCAGCTCACCGGGACTAGCGGGAGACATTCAGTACTTC,CASSPGLAGDIQYF,TRBD2,TRBJ2-4,.,TRBV18
TGCGCCAGCAGTCAATCAGCCCAGGGTCATGGCTACACCTTC,CASSQSAQGHGYTF,.,TRBJ1-2,.,TRBV23-1
TGTGCCAGTATGCGGGGGATTACAGGGGGTGAAAAACTGTTTTTT,CASMRGITGGEKLFF,TRBD1,TRBJ1-4,.,TRBV19
TGTGCCAGCAGCATAAGGGACAGTCCCAAGGCCAACGTCCTGACTTTC,CASSIRDSPKANVLTF,TRBD1,TRBJ2-6,.,TRBV7-9
TGTGCCAGCTCACCACCGGGACTAGCGAACGCTAAGGGCTACGAGCAGTACTTC,CASSPPGLANAKGYEQYF,TRBD2,TRBJ2-7,.,TRBV18
TGCAGCGTCGCCGGGACAGGGGGAGTGGGCACTGAAGCTTTCTTT,CSVAGTGGVGTEAFF,TRBD1,TRBJ1-1,.,TRBV29-1
TGTGCCATCAGGTCCACCCACACAGGGAACACTGAAGCTTTCTTT,CAIRSTHTGNTEAFF,.,TRBJ1-1,.,TRBV10-3
TGTGCCAGCAGCATCGGAAGGGGATTAGCCTACGAGCAGTACTTC,CASSIGRGLAYEQYF,.,TRBJ2-7,.,TRBV7-2
TGTGCCAGCTCGCCCGAACAGGGGGCTCTAGAGACCCAGTACTTC,CASSPEQGALETQYF,TRBD1,TRBJ2-5,.,TRBV18
TGTGCCAGCAGTTACGGGACAGGGTATCAGCCCCAGCATTTT,CASSYGTGYQPQHF,TRBD1,TRBJ1-5,.,TRBV6-5
TGTGCCACCAGTGATTTGGTTAGCGGATACACAGATACGCAGTATTTT,CATSDLVSGYTDTQYF,.,TRBJ2-3,.,TRBV24-1
TGTGCCAGCAGCTTGGAGTCGGGACAGGTCAATGAGCAGTTCTTC,CASSLESGQVNEQFF,TRBD1,TRBJ2-1,.,TRBV5-8
TGTGCCAGCAGCTTGGGCTTAGAAGCCTACGAGCAGTACTTC,CASSLGLEAYEQYF,.,TRBJ2-7,.,TRBV7-9
TGTGCCACCAGTGATTTGTCGGGGGGGGACAACAATGAGCAGTTCTTC,CATSDLSGGDNNEQFF,TRBD2,TRBJ2-1,.,TRBV24-1
TGTGCCAGCTCCCCACCAATCCCCGATGACAGGGATGAGCAGTTCTTC,CASSPPIPDDRDEQFF,TRBD1,TRBJ2-1,.,TRBV18
TGTGCCAGCTCACCACGGCAGGGGAAAGGAAATGAAAAACTGTTTTTT,CASSPRQGKGNEKLFF,.,TRBJ1-4,.,TRBV18
TGTGCCAGCAACTCAGGGGTGAGACAGACCTACAATGAGCAGTTCTTC,CASNSGVRQTYNEQFF,.,TRBJ2-1,.,TRBV7-2
TGTGCCAGCAGTTTAGCGGGAGGGTACAATGAGCAGTTCTTC,CASSLAGGYNEQFF,TRBD2,TRBJ2-1,.,TRBV27